A single sample is the source of the 14 T cell receptor beta chains below, sequenced in a study of cytomegalovirus exposure and HLA in healthy donors. 60 Vbeta and 13 Jbeta primers were used in PCR. TCRdb keeps only in-frame clones here, not all; method: immunoSEQ multiplex PCR. The repertoire has some 98,000 clones, 55% to 75% of them found once; the top ten carry about 2.5%. The sample taken for sequencing was PBMCs. The receptors shown here come from a man aged 45-65 years in good health and CMV-seronegative.

The V gene is TRBV28, the J gene TRBJ2-3, with 7 bases lining up with TRBD2. The CDR3 length is 16 residues. Looked up from germline, CDR1 is MDHEN and CDR2 is SYDVKM. Trimming took 5 bases from V and 0 from J; bases not matched to a gene: 8. In DNA form, the CDR3 reads TGTGCCAGCAGTACGAGCGGGGCCTCTAGCACAGATACGCAGTATTTT. Its protein product is CASSTSGASSTDTQYF.

The rearrangement joins TRBV6-4 to TRBJ2-3; 13 positions agree with TRBD2. V trimming: 3 bases; J trimming: 2 bases; junction bases outside the gene matches: 2. The CDR3 is 16 residues long. CDR1 is MRHNA and CDR2 is SNTAGT in the germline V gene. The CDR3 DNA reads as TGTGCCAGCAGTGAAACTAGCGGGAGGGCCACAGATACGCAGTATTTT. It yields the protein CASSETSGRATDTQYF.

This clone has just one count. This chain uses TRBV6-1 with TRBJ2-2, with a possible D match to TRBD1 (6 bases). The V end lost 4 bases, the J end lost 7 bases, and 10 bases lay between the germline ends. The CDR3 is 13 residues long. Germline-derived CDR1 and CDR2 are MNHNS and SASEGT. The CDR3 DNA follows: TGTGCCAGCAGTGTTATCAGGGGCGGGGAGCTGTTTTTT. It codes for CASSVIRGGELFF.

The chain employs TRBV14 and TRBJ1-2; 10 bases line up with TRBD1. The trim removed 5 bases at V and 2 bases at J, leaving 8 bases unmatched. The CDR3 has 16 amino acids. Germline V gene lookup returns CDR1 SGHDN and CDR2 FVKESK. CDR3: CASSSRKGQGNYGYTF. CDR3 DNA: TGTGCCAGCAGCTCCCGGAAGGGACAGGGGAACTATGGCTACACCTTC.

CDR3 in amino acids: CASSSLRGINEKLFF. CDR3 sequence (DNA): TGCGCCAGCAGCTCCTTAAGAGGGATAAATGAAAAACTGTTTTTT. V gene TRBV4-1 combines with J gene TRBJ1-4; D is ambiguous. Germline V lookup: CDR1 MGHRA, CDR2 YSYEKL. Trimming pared 5 bases from V and 5 bases from J, leaving 15 bases between. This CDR3 has 15 residues.

CDR3 nucleotide sequence: TGTGCCAGCAGTTGGCTGGACAGGCAAGAGACCCAGTACTTC. Its translation: CASSWLDRQETQYF. The J gene is TRBJ2-5, the V gene TRBV27; TRBD1 matches 7 bases. V gave up 4 bases and J gave up 2 bases; unmatched junction bases: 4. CDR1 and CDR2 from the germline V gene are MNHEY and SMNVEV (reference sequence). The CDR3 length is 14 residues.

The chain couples TRBV18 to TRBJ1-3; 12 bases map to TRBD1. The CDR3 totals 19 residues. Germline lookup yields CDR1 KGHSH and CDR2 LQKENI. Losses at the gene ends were 0 bases for V and 0 bases for J; bases not matched to a gene: 6. CDR3 in amino acids: CASSPPGTGGPFSGNTIYF. As DNA, the CDR3 is TGTGCCAGCTCACCACCCGGGACAGGGGGCCCTTTCTCTGGAAACACCATATATTTT.

The gene calls are TRBV2 and TRBJ1-5; D is perhaps TRBD1 (6 bases). The CDR3 consists of 15 residues. The germline V gene has CDR1 SNHLY and CDR2 FYNNEI. The V end lost 4 bases, the J end lost 1 base, and 11 bases lay between the germline ends. CDR3 coding DNA: TGTGCCAGCAGTGCAGGGGATGGGAGCAATCAGCCCCAGCATTTT. Protein: CASSAGDGSNQPQHF. The full variable domain, completed using reference TRBV2 and TRBJ1-5, is EPEVTQTPSHQVTQMGQEVILRCVPISNHLYFYWYRQILGQKVEFLVSFYNNEISEKSEIFDDQFSVERPDGSNFTLKIRSTKLEDSAMYFCASSAGDGSNQPQHFGDGTRLSIL.

The V call is TRBV28, the J call TRBJ1-4; a possible D gene is TRBD1 (5 bases). Germline V gene lookup returns CDR1 MDHEN and CDR2 SYDVKM. The CDR3 has 15 residues. Trimming removed 6 bases at V and 7 bases at J, with 18 bases between. The CDR3 spells CASRPGRGFGEKLFF. CDR3 coding DNA: TGTGCCAGCAGACCTGGGCGGGGGTTCGGTGAAAAACTGTTTTTT.

This sequence joins TRBV6-5 and TRBJ1-2; 8 positions match TRBD1. The CDR3 has 15 amino acids. Germline V gene lookup returns CDR1 MNHEY and CDR2 SVGAGI. V trimming: 2 bases; J trimming: 7 bases; junction bases outside the gene matches: 9. The chain's CDR3 is CASSYLGQGTGGYTF. The CDR3 DNA reads as TGTGCCAGCAGTTACCTAGGACAGGGCACCGGTGGCTACACCTTC.

As concerns this clone: The sample holds other DNA sequences that translate to the same CDR3. CDR3 protein: CASSRAQEGGYEQYF. For the CDR3, the DNA is TGCGCCAGCAGTAGGGCCCAAGAAGGGGGCTACGAGCAGTACTTC. The V and J genes are TRBV5-1 and TRBJ2-7; a weak D match, TRBD1 (6 bases). V shed 5 bases and J shed 3 bases, with 18 bases lying between them. Per the germline V gene, CDR1 is SGHRS and CDR2 is YFSETQ. This CDR3 region has 15 residues.

The table lists this clone with a count of one. The J gene is TRBJ2-7, the V gene TRBV18, with D unresolved. This CDR3 has 13 amino acids. With 2 bases removed from V and 1 base from J, the gap between germline ends came to 6 bases. Germline CDR1 reads KGHSH; CDR2 reads LQKENI. Here the CDR3 DNA reads TGTGCCAGCTCACCAAGCCTATCCTACGAGCAGTACTTC. Translating it yields CASSPSLSYEQYF.

The genes are TRBV6-4 and TRBJ1-1; TRBD1 might be the D (6 bases). The CDR3 has 14 amino acids. Trimming took 4 bases from V and 11 from J, leaving 20 bases between them. Per germline, CDR1 MRHNA and CDR2 SNTAGT. In nucleotides, the CDR3 is TGTGCCAGCAGTGCTTCGGACAGTGAAATTGGGGCTTTCTTT. This translates into CASSASDSEIGAFF.

The chain employs TRBV28 and TRBJ1-6; D is perhaps TRBD1 (6 bases). Germline V gives CDR1 MDHEN, CDR2 SYDVKM. V lost 5 bases and J 5 bases, leaving 10 bases between the germline ends. The CDR3 extends over 14 amino acids. The CDR3 here is CASSQGLDNSPLHF. The CDR3 coding sequence is TGTGCCAGCAGTCAGGGGCTGGATAATTCACCCCTCCACTTT. The full variable domain, its missing parts supplied by reference TRBV28 and TRBJ1-6, is DVKVTQSSRYLVKRTGEKVFLECVQDMDHENMFWYRQDPGLGLRLIYFSYDVKMKEKGDIPEGYSVSREKKERFSLILESASTNQTSMYLCASSQGLDNSPLHFGNGTRLTVT.